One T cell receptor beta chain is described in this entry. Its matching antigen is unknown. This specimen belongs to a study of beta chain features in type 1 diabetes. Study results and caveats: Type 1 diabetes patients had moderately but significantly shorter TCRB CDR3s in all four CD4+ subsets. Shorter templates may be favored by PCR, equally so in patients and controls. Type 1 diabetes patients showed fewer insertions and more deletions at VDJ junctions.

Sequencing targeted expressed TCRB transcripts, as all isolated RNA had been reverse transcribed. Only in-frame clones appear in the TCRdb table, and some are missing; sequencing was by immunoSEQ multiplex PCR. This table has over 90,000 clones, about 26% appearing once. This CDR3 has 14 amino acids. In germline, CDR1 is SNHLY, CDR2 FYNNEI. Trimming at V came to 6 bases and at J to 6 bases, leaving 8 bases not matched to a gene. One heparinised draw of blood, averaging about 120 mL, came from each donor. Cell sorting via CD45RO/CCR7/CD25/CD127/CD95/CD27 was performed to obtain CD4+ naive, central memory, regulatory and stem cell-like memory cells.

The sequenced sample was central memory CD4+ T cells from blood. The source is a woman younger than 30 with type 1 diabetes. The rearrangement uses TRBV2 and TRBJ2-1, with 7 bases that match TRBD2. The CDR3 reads CASSWDSGRNEQFF. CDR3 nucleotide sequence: TGTGCCAGCAGCTGGGATAGCGGGCGCAATGAGCAGTTCTTC.